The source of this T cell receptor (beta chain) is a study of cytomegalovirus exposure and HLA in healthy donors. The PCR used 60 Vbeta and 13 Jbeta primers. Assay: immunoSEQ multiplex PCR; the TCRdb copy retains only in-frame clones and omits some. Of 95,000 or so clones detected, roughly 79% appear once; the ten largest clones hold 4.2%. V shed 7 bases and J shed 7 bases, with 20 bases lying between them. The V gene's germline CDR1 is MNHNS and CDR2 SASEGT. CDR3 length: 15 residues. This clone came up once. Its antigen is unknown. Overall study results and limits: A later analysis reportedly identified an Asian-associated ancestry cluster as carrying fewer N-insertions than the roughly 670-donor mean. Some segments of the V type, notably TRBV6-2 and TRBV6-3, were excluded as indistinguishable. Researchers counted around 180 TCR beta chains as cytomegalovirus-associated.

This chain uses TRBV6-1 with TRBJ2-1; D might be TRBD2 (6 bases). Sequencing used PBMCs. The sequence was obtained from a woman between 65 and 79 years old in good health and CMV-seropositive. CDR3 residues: CASNPKVGGTNEQFF. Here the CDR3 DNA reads TGTGCCAGCAACCCTAAGGTGGGGGGTACGAATGAGCAGTTCTTC.